This T cell receptor (beta chain) was sequenced during a study of blood T cell repertoires in COVID-19. Trimming pared 4 bases from V and 5 bases from J, leaving 17 bases between. Germline lookup yields CDR1 MNHEY and CDR2 SVGEGT. The CDR3 consists of 15 residues. TCRdb's copy holds only in-frame clones and misses some; the assay was immunoSEQ multiplex PCR. The sample holds 130,000 to 150,000 clones; 70% to 80% are singletons and the top ten take 3% to 4.5%. The sequence derives from a man between 60 and 75 years old with acute or convalescent COVID-19. This rearrangement joins TRBV6-2 or TRBV6-3 to TRBJ1-1; maybe TRBD1 (6 bases). Input material: peripheral blood. CDR3 protein: CASSSAGRDTTEAFF. DNA of the CDR3: TGTGCCAGCAGTTCCGCGGGCAGGGACACTACTGAAGCTTTCTTT.